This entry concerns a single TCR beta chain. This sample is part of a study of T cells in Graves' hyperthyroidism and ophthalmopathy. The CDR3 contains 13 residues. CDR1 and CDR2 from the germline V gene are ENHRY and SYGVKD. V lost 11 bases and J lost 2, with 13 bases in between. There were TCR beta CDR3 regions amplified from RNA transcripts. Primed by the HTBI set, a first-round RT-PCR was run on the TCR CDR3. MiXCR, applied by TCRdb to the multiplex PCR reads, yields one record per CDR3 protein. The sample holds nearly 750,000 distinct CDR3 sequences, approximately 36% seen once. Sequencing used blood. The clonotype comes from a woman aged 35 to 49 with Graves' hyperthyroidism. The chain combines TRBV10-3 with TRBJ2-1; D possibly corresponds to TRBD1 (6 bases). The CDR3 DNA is TGTGCCGCACGGGACAAGGCCTACAATGAGCAGTTCTTC. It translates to CAARDKAYNEQFF.